The clone carrying this T cell receptor beta chain was observed at least ten times. Its matching antigen is unknown. The data originate from a study of post-analysis software for immune sequencing data. About the research overall: The study covered relapsing-remitting, secondary progressive and progressive-relapsing courses of multiple sclerosis. Findings of the study overall: Relative to controls, patients with multiple sclerosis showed significantly lower normalized Chao1 diversity. Comparison of patients with controls showed 4 to 6 TRBV segments more frequent in patients, TRBV5-6, TRBV5-1 and TRBV20-1 among them. Those samples that were prepared in the same batch co-clustered strongly by F measure.

The germline V gene encodes CDR1 MNHEY and CDR2 SMNVEV (reference sequence). V lost 3 bases and J lost 5, with 11 bases in between. This CDR3 has 13 residues. TCR beta libraries were prepared from cDNA with unique molecular identifiers. Researchers reported approximately 480,000 cDNA molecules coming from about 1 to 10 million T cells. Via MiXCR, TCRdb re-called the PCR reads, giving one row per CDR3 protein. The table records approximately 180,000 distinct CDR3 sequences, approximately 30% of them present only once. Sequenced material: blood. The clonotype originates from a girl aged 10-17 years with multiple sclerosis. The chain uses TRBV27 and TRBJ2-7, with a tentative D call TRBD1 (5 bases). CDR3 amino acids: CASSFRVSDEQYF. DNA of the CDR3: TGTGCCAGCAGTTTCAGGGTATCAGACGAGCAGTACTTC.